This T cell receptor beta chain was found in a study of cytomegalovirus exposure and HLA in healthy donors. Study-level information: The Caucasian-associated ancestry cluster contained 81% of the approximately 390 genotyped donors.

Healthy individuals who donated bone marrow served as the donors. The V segment lost 6 bases and the J segment 3 bases; nucleotides outside the gene matches: 4. Germline V gives CDR1 SGHDT, CDR2 YYEEEE. The CDR3 has 13 residues. PCR was performed using 60 Vbeta and 13 Jbeta primers. Sequencing used immunoSEQ multiplex PCR; TCRdb keeps in-frame clones, though not all of them. In the table there are tens of thousands of clones, under 80% of which are singletons. Sequenced: PBMCs. The rearrangement joins TRBV5-6 to TRBJ1-2; 8 nucleotides line up with TRBD1. The source of this sequence is a man aged 55 to 70 in good health and CMV-seropositive. The CDR3 here is CASKTGVDYGYTF. CDR3 sequence (DNA): TGTGCCAGCAAGACAGGGGTAGACTATGGCTACACCTTC. Together with reference TRBV5-6 and TRBJ1-2, the CDR3 gives the full variable domain: DAGVTQSPTHLIKTRGQQVTLRCSPKSGHDTVSWYQQALGQGPQFIFQYYEEEERQRGNFPDRFSGHQFPNYSSELNVNALLLGDSALYLCASKTGVDYGYTFGSGTRLTVV.